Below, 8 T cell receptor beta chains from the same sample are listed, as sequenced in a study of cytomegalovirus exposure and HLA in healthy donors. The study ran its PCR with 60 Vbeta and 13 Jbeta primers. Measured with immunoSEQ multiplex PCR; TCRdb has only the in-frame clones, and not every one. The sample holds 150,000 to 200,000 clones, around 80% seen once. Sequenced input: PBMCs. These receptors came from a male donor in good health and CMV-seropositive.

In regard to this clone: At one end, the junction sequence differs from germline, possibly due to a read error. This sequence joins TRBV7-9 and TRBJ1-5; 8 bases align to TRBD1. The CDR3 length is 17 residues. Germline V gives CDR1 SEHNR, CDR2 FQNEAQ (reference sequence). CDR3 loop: CSSSFHRGMASNQPQHF. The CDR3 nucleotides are TGTTCCAGCAGCTTCCACAGGGGGATGGCTAGCAATCAGCCCCAGCATTTT.

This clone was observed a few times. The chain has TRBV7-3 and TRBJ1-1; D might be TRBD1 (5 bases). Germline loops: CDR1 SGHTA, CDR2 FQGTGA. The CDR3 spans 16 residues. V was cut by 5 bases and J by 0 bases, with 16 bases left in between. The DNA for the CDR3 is TGTGCCAGCAGCGAACAGGCGTCTGTGATGAACACTGAAGCTTTCTTT. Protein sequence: CASSEQASVMNTEAFF.

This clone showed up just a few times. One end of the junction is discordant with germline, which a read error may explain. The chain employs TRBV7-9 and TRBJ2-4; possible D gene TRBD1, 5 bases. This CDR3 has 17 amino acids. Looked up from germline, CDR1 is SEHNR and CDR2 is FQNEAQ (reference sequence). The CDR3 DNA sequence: TGTTCCAGCAGACGAATTACAGGTATTCCTGATAAAAACATTCAGTACTTC. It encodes CSSRRITGIPDKNIQYF.

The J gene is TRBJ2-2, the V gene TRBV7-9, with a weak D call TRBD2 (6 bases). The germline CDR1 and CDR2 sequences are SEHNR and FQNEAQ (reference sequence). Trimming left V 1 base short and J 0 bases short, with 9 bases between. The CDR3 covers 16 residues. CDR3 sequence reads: CASSLESGANTGELFF. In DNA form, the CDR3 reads TGTGCCAGCAGCTTAGAGTCGGGAGCGAACACCGGGGAGCTGTTTTTT.

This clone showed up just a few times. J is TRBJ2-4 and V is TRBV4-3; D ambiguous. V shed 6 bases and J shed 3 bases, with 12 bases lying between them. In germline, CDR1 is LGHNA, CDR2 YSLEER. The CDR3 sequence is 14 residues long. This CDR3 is CASSHAGVKNIQYF. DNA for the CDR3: TGCGCCAGCAGTCATGCCGGAGTCAAAAACATTCAGTACTTC.

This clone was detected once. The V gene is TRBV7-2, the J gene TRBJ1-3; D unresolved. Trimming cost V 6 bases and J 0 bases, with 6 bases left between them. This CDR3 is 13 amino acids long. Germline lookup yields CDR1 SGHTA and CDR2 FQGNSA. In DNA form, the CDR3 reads TGTGCCAGCAGGCTAGCCTCTGGAAACACCATATATTTT. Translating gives CASRLASGNTIYF. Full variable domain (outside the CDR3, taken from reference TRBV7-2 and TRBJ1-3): GAGVSQSPSNKVTEKGKDVELRCDPISGHTALYWYRQSLGQGLEFLIYFQGNSAPDKSGLPSDRFSAERTGGSVSTLTIQRTQQEDSAVYLCASRLASGNTIYFGEGSWLTVV.

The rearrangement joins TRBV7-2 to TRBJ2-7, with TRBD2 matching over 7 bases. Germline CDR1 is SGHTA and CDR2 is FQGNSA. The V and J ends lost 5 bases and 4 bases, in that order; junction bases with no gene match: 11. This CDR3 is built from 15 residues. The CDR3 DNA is TGTGCCAGCAGCGTACAACCCGGGACTACATACGAGCAGTACTTC. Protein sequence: CASSVQPGTTYEQYF.

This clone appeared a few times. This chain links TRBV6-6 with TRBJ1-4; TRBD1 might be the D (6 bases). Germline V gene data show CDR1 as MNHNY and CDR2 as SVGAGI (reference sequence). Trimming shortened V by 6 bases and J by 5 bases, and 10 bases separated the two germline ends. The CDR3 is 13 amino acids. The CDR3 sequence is CASRGQGNEKLFF. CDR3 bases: TGTGCCAGCAGGGGCCAGGGGAATGAAAAACTGTTTTTT.